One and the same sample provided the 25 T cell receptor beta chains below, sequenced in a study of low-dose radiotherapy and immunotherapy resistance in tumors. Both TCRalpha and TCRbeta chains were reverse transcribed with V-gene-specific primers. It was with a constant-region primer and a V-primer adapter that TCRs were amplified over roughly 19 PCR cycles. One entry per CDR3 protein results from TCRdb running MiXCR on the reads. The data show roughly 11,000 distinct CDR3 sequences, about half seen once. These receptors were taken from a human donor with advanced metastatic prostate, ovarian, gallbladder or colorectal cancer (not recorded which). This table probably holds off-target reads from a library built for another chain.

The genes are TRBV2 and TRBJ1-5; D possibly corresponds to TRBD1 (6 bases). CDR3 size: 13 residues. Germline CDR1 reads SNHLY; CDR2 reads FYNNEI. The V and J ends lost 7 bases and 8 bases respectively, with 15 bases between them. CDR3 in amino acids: CASNVDSTEPQHF. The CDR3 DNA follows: TGTGCCAGCAATGTGGACAGTACAGAGCCCCAGCATTTT.

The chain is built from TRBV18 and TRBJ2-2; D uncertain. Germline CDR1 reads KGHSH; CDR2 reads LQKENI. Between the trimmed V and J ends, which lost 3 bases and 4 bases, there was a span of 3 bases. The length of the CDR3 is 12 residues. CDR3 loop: CASSPITGELFF. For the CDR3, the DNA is TGTGCCAGCTCACCGATCACCGGGGAGCTGTTTTTT.

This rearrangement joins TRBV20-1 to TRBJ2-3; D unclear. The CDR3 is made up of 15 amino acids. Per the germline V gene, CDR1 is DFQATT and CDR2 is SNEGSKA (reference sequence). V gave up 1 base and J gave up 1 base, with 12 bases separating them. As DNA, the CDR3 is TGCAGTGCTAGAGGGGGTCTGGCTGGCACAGATACGCAGTATTTT. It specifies CSARGGLAGTDTQYF.

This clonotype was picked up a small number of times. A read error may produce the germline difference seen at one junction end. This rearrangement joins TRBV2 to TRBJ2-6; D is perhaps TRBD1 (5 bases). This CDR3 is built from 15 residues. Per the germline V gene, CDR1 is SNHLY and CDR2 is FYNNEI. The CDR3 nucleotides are TGTGCCAGCAGCGAAGGGGTCCTGGGGGCCAACGTCCTGACTTTC. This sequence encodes CASSEGVLGANVLTF.

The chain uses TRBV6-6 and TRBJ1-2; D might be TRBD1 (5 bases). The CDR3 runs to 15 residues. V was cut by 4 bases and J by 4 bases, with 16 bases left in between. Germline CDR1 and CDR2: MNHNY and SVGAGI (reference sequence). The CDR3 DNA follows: TGTGCCAGCAGTTCGCGCCAGCTGACAGCCTATGGCTACACCTTC. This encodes CASSSRQLTAYGYTF.

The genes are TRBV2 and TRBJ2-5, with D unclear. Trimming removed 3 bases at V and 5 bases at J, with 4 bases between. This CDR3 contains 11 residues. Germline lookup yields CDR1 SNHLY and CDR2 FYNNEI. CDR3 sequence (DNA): TGTGCCAGCAGTGATGAGGAGACCCAGTACTTC. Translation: CASSDEETQYF.

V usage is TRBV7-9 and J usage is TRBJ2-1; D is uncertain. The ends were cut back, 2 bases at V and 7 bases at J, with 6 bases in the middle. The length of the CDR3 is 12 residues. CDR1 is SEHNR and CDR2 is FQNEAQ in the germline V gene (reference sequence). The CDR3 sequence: CASSLSGNEQFF. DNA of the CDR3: TGTGCCAGCAGCTTAAGTGGGAATGAGCAGTTCTTC.

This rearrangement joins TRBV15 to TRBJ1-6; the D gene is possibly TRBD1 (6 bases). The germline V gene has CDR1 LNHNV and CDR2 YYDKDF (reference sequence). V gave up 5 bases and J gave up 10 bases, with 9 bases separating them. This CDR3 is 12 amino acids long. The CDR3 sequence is CATSPGESPLHF. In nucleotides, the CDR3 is TGTGCCACCAGCCCAGGGGAGTCACCCCTCCACTTT. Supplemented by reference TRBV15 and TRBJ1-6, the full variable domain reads DAMVIQNPRYQVTQFGKPVTLSCSQTLNHNVMYWYQQKSSQAPKLLFHYYDKDFNNEADTPDNFQSRRPNTSFCFLDIRSPGLGDTAMYLCATSPGESPLHFGNGTRLTVT.

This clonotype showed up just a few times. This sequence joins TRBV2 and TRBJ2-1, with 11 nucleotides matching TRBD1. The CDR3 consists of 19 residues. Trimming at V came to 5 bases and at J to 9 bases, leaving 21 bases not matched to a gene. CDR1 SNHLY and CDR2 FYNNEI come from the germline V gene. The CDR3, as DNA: TGTGCCAGCAGTCAGGACAGGGGGCGCGGGGGACTATCTTCTCCTGAGCAGTTCTTC. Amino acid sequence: CASSQDRGRGGLSSPEQFF.

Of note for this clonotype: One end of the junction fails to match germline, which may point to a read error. The DNA for the CDR3 is TGTGTCTGGAGTGTAATTGGCCGAGGGACCCTCAATGAGCAGTTCTTC. Its translation: CVWSVIGRGTLNEQFF. This chain links TRBV30 with TRBJ2-1, with D perhaps TRBD1 or TRBD2 (5 bases each). From germline, CDR1 is GTSNPN and CDR2 SVGIG (reference sequence). The CDR3 is 16 residues long.

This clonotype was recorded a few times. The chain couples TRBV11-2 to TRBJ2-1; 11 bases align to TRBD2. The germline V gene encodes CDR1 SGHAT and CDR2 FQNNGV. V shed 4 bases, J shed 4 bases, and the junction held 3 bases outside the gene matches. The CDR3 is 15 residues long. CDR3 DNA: TGTGCCAGCAGCTCTGCTAGCGGGGGGTACAATGAGCAGTTCTTC. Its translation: CASSSASGGYNEQFF.

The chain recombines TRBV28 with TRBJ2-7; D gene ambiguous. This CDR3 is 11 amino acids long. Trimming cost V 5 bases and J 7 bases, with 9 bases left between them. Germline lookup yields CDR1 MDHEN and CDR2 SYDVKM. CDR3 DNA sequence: TGTGCCAGCAGTCCCCGTGGAGAGCAGTACTTC. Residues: CASSPRGEQYF.

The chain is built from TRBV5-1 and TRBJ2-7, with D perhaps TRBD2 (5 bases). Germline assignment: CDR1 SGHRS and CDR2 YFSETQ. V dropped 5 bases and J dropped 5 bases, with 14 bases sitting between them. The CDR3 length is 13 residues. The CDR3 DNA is TGCGCCAGCAGACGGACTGTATCCGACGAGCAGTACTTC. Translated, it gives CASRRTVSDEQYF.

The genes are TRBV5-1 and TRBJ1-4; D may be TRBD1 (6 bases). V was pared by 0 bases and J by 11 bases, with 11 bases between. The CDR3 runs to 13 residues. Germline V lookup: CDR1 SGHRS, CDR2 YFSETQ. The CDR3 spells CASSLVPGGKLFF. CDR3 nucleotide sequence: TGCGCCAGCAGCTTGGTCCCGGGGGGCAAACTGTTTTTT.

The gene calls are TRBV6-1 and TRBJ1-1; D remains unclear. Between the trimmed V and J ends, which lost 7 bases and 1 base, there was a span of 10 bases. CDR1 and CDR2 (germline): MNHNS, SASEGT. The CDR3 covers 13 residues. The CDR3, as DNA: TGTGCCAGCATCTTAGATGGGAACACTGAAGCTTTCTTT. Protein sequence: CASILDGNTEAFF.

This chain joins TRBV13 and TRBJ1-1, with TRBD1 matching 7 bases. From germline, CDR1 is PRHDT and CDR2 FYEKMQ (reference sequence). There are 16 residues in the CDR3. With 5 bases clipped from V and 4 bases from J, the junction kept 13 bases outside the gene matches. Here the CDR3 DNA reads TGTGCCAGCAGCGCACATGACAGGGCGCGGCGCACTGAAGCTTTCTTT. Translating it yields CASSAHDRARRTEAFF.

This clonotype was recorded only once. The CDR3 here is CASSPTGAGADTQYF. DNA of the CDR3: TGCGCCAGCAGTCCGACAGGGGCGGGGGCAGATACGCAGTATTTT. This sequence joins TRBV10-2 and TRBJ2-3, with D possibly matching TRBD1 (8 bases). With 5 bases removed from V and 4 bases from J, the gap between germline ends came to 16 bases. The CDR3 loop spans 15 amino acids. Looked up from germline, CDR1 is WSHSY and CDR2 is SAAADI.

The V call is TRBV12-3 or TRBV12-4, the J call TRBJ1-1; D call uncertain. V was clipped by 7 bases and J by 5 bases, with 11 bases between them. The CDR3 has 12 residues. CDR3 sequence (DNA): TGTGCCAGCACCCCTCGAGTTACTGAAGCTTTCTTT. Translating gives CASTPRVTEAFF.

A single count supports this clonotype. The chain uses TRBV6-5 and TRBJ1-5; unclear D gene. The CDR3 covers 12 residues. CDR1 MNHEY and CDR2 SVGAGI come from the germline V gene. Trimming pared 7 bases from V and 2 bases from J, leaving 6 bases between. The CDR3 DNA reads TGTGCCAGCACCCGGGGCAATCAGCCCCAGCATTTT. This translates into CASTRGNQPQHF.

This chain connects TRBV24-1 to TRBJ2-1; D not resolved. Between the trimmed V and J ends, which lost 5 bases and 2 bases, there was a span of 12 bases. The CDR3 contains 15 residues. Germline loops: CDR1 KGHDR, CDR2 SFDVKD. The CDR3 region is CATSGGRAPYNEQFF. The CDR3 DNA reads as TGTGCCACCAGTGGGGGTCGGGCCCCCTACAATGAGCAGTTCTTC.

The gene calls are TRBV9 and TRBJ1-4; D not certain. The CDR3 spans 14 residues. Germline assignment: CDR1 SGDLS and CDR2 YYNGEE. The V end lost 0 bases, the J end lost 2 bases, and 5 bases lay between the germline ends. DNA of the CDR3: TGTGCCAGCAGCGTAGGGCAGACTAATGAAAAACTGTTTTTT. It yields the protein CASSVGQTNEKLFF.

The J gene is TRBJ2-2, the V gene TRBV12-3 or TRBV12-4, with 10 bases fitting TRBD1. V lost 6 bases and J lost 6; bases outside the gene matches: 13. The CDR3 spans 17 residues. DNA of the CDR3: TGTGCCAGCAGCCAAAACTTTGGGACAGGGGCCTCCGGGGAGCTGTTTTTT. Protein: CASSQNFGTGASGELFF.

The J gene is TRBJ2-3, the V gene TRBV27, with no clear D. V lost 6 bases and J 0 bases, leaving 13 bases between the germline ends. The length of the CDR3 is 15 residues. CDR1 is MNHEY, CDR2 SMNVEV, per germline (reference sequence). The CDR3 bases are TGTGCCAGCAGATCACAATATTCTAGCACAGATACGCAGTATTTT. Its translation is CASRSQYSSTDTQYF.

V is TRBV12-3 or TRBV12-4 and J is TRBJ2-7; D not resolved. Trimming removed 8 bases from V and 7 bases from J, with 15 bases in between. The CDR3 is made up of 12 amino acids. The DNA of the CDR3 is TGTGCCAGCTGCACAGAGCAAGGTGAGCAGTACTTC. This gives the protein CASCTEQGEQYF.

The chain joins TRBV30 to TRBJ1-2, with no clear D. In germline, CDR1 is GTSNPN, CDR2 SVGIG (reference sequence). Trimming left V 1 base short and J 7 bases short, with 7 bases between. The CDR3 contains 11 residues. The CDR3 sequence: CAWSARLGYTF. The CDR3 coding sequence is TGTGCCTGGAGTGCCCGCCTTGGCTACACCTTC.